Listed below are T cell receptor beta chains from one sample, sequenced in a study of regulatory T cells in long-lasting Graves disease. TCRdb reprocessed the multiplex PCR reads via MiXCR and lists one record per CDR3 protein. The table includes 250,000 to 300,000 distinct CDR3 sequences, 18% detected once. These data are also associated with another study on T cells in Graves' hyperthyroidism and ophthalmopathy.

The material sequenced was peripheral blood mononuclear cells (PBMCs), taken at new diagnosis, from a patient treated with antithyroid drugs. The receptors originated from a woman in her twenties or thirties with Graves disease. CDR3s include the opening cysteine and the closing phenylalanine or tryptophan. Not every row has a clone size; where given, it reads once, few, many or a size class.

cdr3_aa v_call clone_size j_call
CASRSYIGDRGEAFF TRBV6-2/TRBV6-3 many TRBJ1-1
CASSWTGTTGDTQYF TRBV5-1 many TRBJ2-3
CSAPLRSPREIGYTF TRBV20-1 many TRBJ1-2
CASRQEDTQYF TRBV4-2 . TRBJ2-3
CASRKATGGRAYEQYF TRBV2 . TRBJ2-7
CASSFSSGSYNEQFF TRBV28 . TRBJ2-1
CASSRDSSQPQHF TRBV12-3/TRBV12-4 many TRBJ1-5
CASSKGAGAGGNQPQHF TRBV19 . TRBJ1-5
CASSPGQGGTGELFF TRBV13 many TRBJ2-2
CASSLAPQQGSTEAFF TRBV11-2 . TRBJ1-1
CASSRTGFTEAFF TRBV5-1 many TRBJ1-1
CASTVGTGAVNEQFF TRBV4-1 . TRBJ2-1
CASSPKPQGRRGEQYF TRBV7-6 few TRBJ2-7
CASSSWGERIAEQYF TRBV12-3/TRBV12-4 many TRBJ2-7
CASSFGTSGGLGYRFLAEQYF TRBV7-2 . .
CSLNYRYQETQYF TRBV20-1 many TRBJ2-5
CASSRQRGGPYNEQFF TRBV7-3 . TRBJ2-1